Reported below is one T cell receptor (beta chain). The antigen is not known. TCRdb fed the RT-PCR reads into MiXCR, producing one record per CDR3 protein. This sample has fewer than 400,000 distinct CDR3 sequences, with about a fifth found just once. This specimen comes from a study of response to subunit inactivated influenza vaccine. Whole-study findings and limits: After each seasonal influenza vaccination, few new T cells are recruited, the authors suggested.

There are 13 residues in the CDR3. V was shortened by 1 base and J by 3 bases, with 7 bases between the two germline ends. Germline values: CDR1 MGHRA, CDR2 YSYEKL. J is TRBJ2-7 and V is TRBV4-1; maybe TRBD1 (5 bases). The sample in question was PBMCs from blood, obtained 21 months after vaccination. This clonotype was sampled from a man in his fifties or sixties who received an inactivated influenza vaccine. The CDR3: CASSQVDSYEQYF. DNA of the CDR3: TGCGCCAGCAGCCAAGTTGACAGCTACGAGCAGTACTTC.